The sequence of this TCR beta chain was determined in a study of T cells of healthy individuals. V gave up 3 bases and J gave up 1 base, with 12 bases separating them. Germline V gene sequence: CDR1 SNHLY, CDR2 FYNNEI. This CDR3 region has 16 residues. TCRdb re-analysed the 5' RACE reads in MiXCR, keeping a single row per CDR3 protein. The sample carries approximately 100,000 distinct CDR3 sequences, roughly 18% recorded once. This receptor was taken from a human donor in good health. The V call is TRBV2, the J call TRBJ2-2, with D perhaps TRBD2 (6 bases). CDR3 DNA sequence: TGTGCCAGCAGTGAGCTTAGTAGCGGGAACACCGGGGAGCTGTTTTTT. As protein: CASSELSSGNTGELFF.